Below are 25 T cell receptor beta chains sequenced from a single sample in a study of T-cell memory formation after mild COVID-19. TCRdb passed the 5' RACE reads through MiXCR, listing each CDR3 protein once. The profile covers under 250,000 distinct CDR3 sequences, with over 9% appearing a single time and under 25% taken by the ten largest. Material for sequencing was PBMCs or a T cell subset sorted from them (not recorded which). These receptor sequences come from a man aged 18 to 29 who had mild COVID-19 (a few samples of this study predate the infection). Cell type and time point are not known.

The rearrangement uses TRBV6-5 and TRBJ1-2; unclear D gene. In germline, CDR1 is MNHEY, CDR2 SVGAGI. The CDR3 is made up of 11 amino acids. V was clipped by 4 bases and J by 10 bases, with 10 bases between them. CDR3 protein: CASSSQRAYTF. CDR3 in DNA: TGTGCCAGCAGTTCCCAGAGAGCCTACACCTTC.

CDR3 in amino acids: CASSHTDRGGNQPQHF. The CDR3 DNA follows: TGTGCCAGCAGTCACACTGACAGGGGGGGCAATCAGCCCCAGCATTTT. The chain has TRBV6-6 and TRBJ1-5; 9 nucleotides agree with TRBD1. This CDR3 is 16 amino acids long. The germline V gene encodes CDR1 MNHNY and CDR2 SVGAGI (reference sequence). J lost 2 bases, V lost 5 bases, and 7 bases had no gene match.

This clonotype was seen a handful of times. The chain links TRBV5-1 to TRBJ1-6; maybe TRBD1 (5 bases). The CDR3 runs 17 residues. The V gene lost 0 bases and the J gene lost 7 bases, with 17 bases spanning the gap. The germline gives CDR1 SGHRS, CDR2 YFSETQ. The CDR3 nucleotides are TGCGCCAGCAGCTTGGGCCCGGGCAGGGAAGGAAATTCACCCCTCCACTTT. Translating gives CASSLGPGREGNSPLHF.

This clonotype has just a few counts. The chain combines TRBV3-1 with TRBJ2-3; D possibly corresponds to TRBD2 (7 bases). CDR3 length: 15 residues. CDR1 and CDR2 (germline): LGHDT, YNNKEL (reference sequence). V was trimmed by 1 base and J by 6 bases, leaving 14 bases between them. The CDR3 DNA reads as TGTGCCAGCAGCCAAGTGGCGGGGGCACCCGATACGCAGTATTTT. Translation gives CASSQVAGAPDTQYF.

This clonotype came up many times. The J gene is TRBJ2-3, the V gene TRBV4-2; D remains unclear. CDR3 size: 14 residues. V was trimmed by 4 bases and J by 0 bases, leaving 8 bases between them. Looked up from germline, CDR1 is LGHNA and CDR2 is YNFKEQ. The CDR3 loop is CASSRGLSTDTQYF. Written as DNA, the CDR3 is TGTGCCAGCAGCCGGGGTTTAAGCACAGATACGCAGTATTTT.

The rearrangement joins TRBV28 to TRBJ2-3; D tentatively reads TRBD1 or TRBD2 (6 bases each). The V end was cut by 5 bases, the J end by 3 bases, with 9 bases between. Germline CDR1 reads MDHEN; CDR2 reads SYDVKM. The CDR3 is made up of 13 amino acids. Here the CDR3 reads CASSRGTTDTQYF. As DNA, the CDR3 is TGTGCCAGCAGTCGCGGGACAACAGATACGCAGTATTTT.

A single count supports this clonotype. V and J are TRBV10-1 and TRBJ2-1; D is ambiguous. V shed 9 bases and J shed 10 bases, with 16 bases lying between them. CDR1 is WNHNN, CDR2 SYGVQD, per germline (reference sequence). The CDR3 contains 12 residues. DNA for the CDR3: TGCGCCAGGGGAAGTAGAAGTCCGGAGCAGTTCTTC. Its translation: CARGSRSPEQFF.

V usage is TRBV5-1 and J usage is TRBJ1-1; D is uncertain. CDR1 and CDR2 from the germline V gene are SGHRS and YFSETQ. CDR3 length: 14 residues. Trimming left V 2 bases short and J 2 bases short, with 10 bases between. The CDR3 sequence: CASSLRGENTEAFF. In nucleotides, the CDR3 is TGCGCCAGCAGCTTACGGGGAGAAAACACTGAAGCTTTCTTT.

The chain combines TRBV5-5 with TRBJ2-1; 12 bases are a match to TRBD2. CDR3 length: 14 amino acids. Trimming cost V 5 bases and J 9 bases; bases outside gene matches: 6. Germline assignment: CDR1 SGHKS and CDR2 YYEKEE (reference sequence). The CDR3, as DNA: TGTGCCAGCAGTCGGACTAGCGGGGACGGTGAGCAGTTCTTC. Encoded protein: CASSRTSGDGEQFF.

This clonotype was counted between two and nine times. The chain recombines TRBV5-4 with TRBJ1-1; 7 bases map to TRBD1. The V and J ends lost 0 bases and 1 base, in that order; junction bases with no gene match: 3. The CDR3 loop spans 15 amino acids. CDR1 and CDR2 (germline): SGHNT, YYREEE (reference sequence). CDR3 in amino acids: CASSLGSGGNTEAFF. The CDR3 DNA reads as TGTGCCAGCAGCTTGGGGTCAGGGGGGAACACTGAAGCTTTCTTT. Supplemented by reference TRBV5-4 and TRBJ1-1, the full variable domain reads ETGVTQSPTHLIKTRGQQVTLRCSSQSGHNTVSWYQQALGQGPQFIFQYYREEENGRGNFPPRFSGLQFPNYSSELNVNALELDDSALYLCASSLGSGGNTEAFFGQGTRLTVV.

This clonotype was observed a handful of times. The chain couples TRBV5-5 to TRBJ1-4, with 8 bases matching TRBD1. This CDR3 is built from 15 residues. Germline V CDR1 and CDR2: SGHKS, YYEKEE (reference sequence). V was pared by 4 bases and J by 5 bases, with 7 bases of the junction left unmatched. CDR3 sequence reads: CASSHLQGENEKLFF. The DNA for the CDR3 is TGTGCCAGCAGCCACTTACAGGGGGAGAATGAAAAACTGTTTTTT.

The chain links TRBV7-6 to TRBJ2-2; D is ambiguous. Deletions cut 2 bases from V and 0 bases from J, with 10 bases between. The CDR3 length is 16 residues. The germline V gene encodes CDR1 SGHVS and CDR2 FNYEAQ. The DNA of the CDR3 is TGTGCCAGCAGCTTAAGACCCACTACGAACACCGGGGAGCTGTTTTTT. Its translation is CASSLRPTTNTGELFF.

This clonotype was picked up a small number of times. This chain links TRBV10-3 with TRBJ2-5, with 7 bases aligning to TRBD2. The CDR3 extends over 13 amino acids. Trimming cost V 5 bases and J 2 bases; bases outside gene matches: 2. Germline V CDR1 and CDR2: ENHRY, SYGVKD. This CDR3 reads CAISRAGQETQYF. Here the CDR3 DNA reads TGTGCCATCAGTAGAGCGGGGCAAGAGACCCAGTACTTC.

This clonotype was seen ten or more times. J is TRBJ2-5 and V is TRBV24-1, with D possibly being TRBD1 or TRBD2 (5 bases each). This CDR3 region has 16 residues. Trimming took off 5 bases at V and 1 base at J, with 16 bases between the two ends. The V gene's germline CDR1 is KGHDR and CDR2 SFDVKD. CDR3 bases: TGTGCCACCAGTGCGTCCCGGTGGGGGAGCCAAGAGACCCAGTACTTC. This gives the protein CATSASRWGSQETQYF.

This clonotype has just a few counts. This chain joins TRBV9 and TRBJ2-5; 12 bases line up with TRBD2. The J segment lost 2 bases and the V segment lost 0 bases, leaving 5 bases of the junction unmatched. Germline CDR1 is SGDLS and CDR2 is YYNGEE. The CDR3 sequence is 17 residues long. The CDR3 region is CASSVGRTSGNQETQYF. The CDR3 coding sequence is TGTGCCAGCAGCGTAGGCAGGACTAGCGGGAATCAAGAGACCCAGTACTTC.

This clonotype has ten or more counts. This chain uses TRBV9 with TRBJ2-5; D gene ambiguous. CDR1 is SGDLS, CDR2 YYNGEE, per germline. This CDR3 is 14 amino acids long. V was shortened by 0 bases and J by 3 bases, with 9 bases between the two germline ends. This chain's CDR3 is CASSVELAKETQYF. CDR3 sequence (DNA): TGTGCCAGCAGCGTAGAATTAGCTAAAGAGACCCAGTACTTC. Complete variable domain (other parts from reference TRBV9 and TRBJ2-5): DSGVTQTPKHLITATGQRVTLRCSPRSGDLSVYWYQQSLDQGLQFLIQYYNGEERAKGNILERFSAQQFPDLHSELNLSSLELGDSALYFCASSVELAKETQYFGPGTRLLVL.

This clonotype was counted at least ten times. The V gene is TRBV5-1, the J gene TRBJ2-4; tentatively, D is TRBD2 (5 bases). Germline CDR1 SGHRS, CDR2 YFSETQ. V was pared by 2 bases and J by 3 bases, with 18 bases between. The CDR3 covers 17 residues. In DNA, the CDR3 is TGCGCCAGCAGCTTAAGACCGAACCGGGGTGGCAAAAACATTCAGTACTTC. Translated, it gives CASSLRPNRGGKNIQYF.

The J gene is TRBJ1-6, the V gene TRBV2, with TRBD1 matching over 7 bases. After removal of 8 bases from V and 7 bases from J, the junction contained 2 bases not matched to a gene. This CDR3 has 12 residues. The germline CDR1 and CDR2 sequences are SNHLY and FYNNEI. The CDR3 DNA is TGTGCCAGCGGGACAGCGAATTCACCCCTCCACTTT. Residues: CASGTANSPLHF.

This clonotype was seen many times. The CDR3: CASSPPGYGYTF. CDR3 bases: TGTGCCAGCAGCCCTCCTGGCTATGGCTACACCTTC. The J gene is TRBJ1-2, the V gene TRBV7-6; D uncertain. The CDR3 contains 12 residues. The V gene's germline CDR1 is SGHVS and CDR2 FNYEAQ. V shed 5 bases and J shed 4 bases, with 8 bases lying between them. The full variable domain, completed using reference TRBV7-6 and TRBJ1-2, is GAGVSQSPRYKVTKRGQDVALRCDPISGHVSLYWYRQALGQGPEFLTYFNYEAQQDKSGLPNDRFSAERPEGSISTLTIQRTEQRDSAMYRCASSPPGYGYTFGSGTRLTVV.

The J gene is TRBJ2-2, the V gene TRBV6-2 or TRBV6-3; D gene ambiguous. This CDR3 region has 15 residues. V lost 2 bases and J 5 bases, leaving 12 bases between the germline ends. Germline CDR1 reads MNHEY; CDR2 reads SVGEGT. CDR3 coding DNA: TGTGCCAGCAGTTACCCCCTGGGTGGAACCGGGGAGCTGTTTTTT. This translates into CASSYPLGGTGELFF.

In this sample, this clonotype turned up a few times. V gene TRBV5-1 combines with J gene TRBJ1-3, with unresolved D. CDR3 size: 15 residues. Germline CDR1 reads SGHRS; CDR2 reads YFSETQ. The germline V and J ends were trimmed by 0 bases and 1 base, with 8 bases remaining between them. The CDR3 sequence is CASSLVGTSGNTIYF. The CDR3 nucleotides read TGCGCCAGCAGCTTGGTTGGAACATCTGGAAACACCATATATTTT.

This clonotype was seen repeatedly, ten times or more. This chain connects TRBV12-3 or TRBV12-4 to TRBJ2-1; 8 bases line up with TRBD2. V was pared by 3 bases and J by 6 bases, with 7 bases of the junction left unmatched. This CDR3 comprises 15 residues. CDR3 amino acids: CASSLRLAGVNEQFF. CDR3 coding DNA: TGTGCCAGCAGTTTGAGGCTAGCGGGCGTCAATGAGCAGTTCTTC.

CDR3 region: CASTEGDGYTF. CDR3 nucleotide sequence: TGCGCCAGCACGGAAGGGGACGGCTACACCTTC. The V and J genes are TRBV10-2 and TRBJ1-2; possibly TRBD1 for D (5 bases). Germline CDR1 and CDR2: WSHSY and SAAADI. The CDR3 spans 11 residues. V was clipped by 7 bases and J by 8 bases, with 11 bases between them.

V is TRBV2 and J is TRBJ2-7; D not resolved. Germline-derived CDR1 and CDR2 are SNHLY and FYNNEI. This CDR3 has 12 residues. V was clipped by 0 bases and J by 2 bases, with 2 bases between them. In nucleotides, the CDR3 is TGTGCCAGCAGTGAAGCCCCCTACGAGCAGTACTTC. Translating it yields CASSEAPYEQYF.

This clonotype was seen only a few times. The chain joins TRBV7-9 to TRBJ2-7; D not certain. This CDR3 is 12 amino acids long. Germline loops: CDR1 SEHNR, CDR2 FQNEAQ (reference sequence). The ends were cut back, 7 bases at V and 3 bases at J, with 10 bases in the middle. CDR3: CASTIRFYEQYV. The CDR3 bases are TGTGCCAGCACCATCAGGTTCTACGAGCAGTACGTC.